The clone carrying this T cell receptor beta chain was observed at least ten times. The antigen remains unidentified. Unique-molecular-identifier-tagged TCR beta cDNA libraries were used. Yield was about 500,000 cDNA molecules from around 1 to 10 million T cells. TCRdb ran MiXCR on the PCR reads and lists one entry per CDR3 protein. The data show about 180,000 distinct CDR3 sequences, around 28% seen once. The data derive from a study of post-analysis software for immune sequencing data. Overall study: Recorded subtypes: relapsing-remitting, secondary progressive, progressive-relapsing; some patients unannotated. Study results and caveats: Normalized Chao1 diversity was significantly reduced in patients versus controls.

The sequence was obtained from a girl under 18 with multiple sclerosis. The sample comprised blood.

The CDR3 loop reads CASSNSGDEQFF. The CDR3, as DNA: TGTGCCAGCAGCAATTCAGGGGATGAGCAGTTCTTC. This chain connects TRBV5-6 to TRBJ2-1; TRBD1 might be the D (6 bases). CDR3 length equals 12 residues. V shed 4 bases and J shed 8 bases, with 10 bases lying between them. Germline V gene lookup returns CDR1 SGHDT and CDR2 YYEEEE.